This T cell receptor (beta chain) was captured in a study of T-cell memory formation after mild COVID-19. Background on the study: TCR clusters were mostly confined to one donor each.

CDR3 length: 17 amino acids. CDR1 and CDR2 from the germline V gene are LGHNA and YNFKEQ. V was trimmed by 0 bases and J by 0 bases, leaving 12 bases between them. Concerning this clonotype: The antigen is undetermined.

Study-wide findings and caveats: Clones shrinking between day 15 and 85 showed a balanced CD4/CD8 split, and those that grew later tilted toward CD4+.

TCRdb recomputed calls from the 5' RACE reads with MiXCR, one row per CDR3 protein. In the table there are 110,000 to 150,000 distinct CDR3 sequences, approximately 25% of which are singletons. The chain uses TRBV4-2 and TRBJ1-3, with D perhaps matching TRBD1 (6 bases). The sequence came from an adult woman who had mild COVID-19 (a few samples of this study predate the infection). Cell type and time point are not known. Sequencing input: PBMCs or a T cell subset sorted from them (not recorded which). For the CDR3, the DNA is TGTGCCAGCAGCCAAGATCGGGGGACATACTCTGGAAACACCATATATTTT. This sequence encodes CASSQDRGTYSGNTIYF.